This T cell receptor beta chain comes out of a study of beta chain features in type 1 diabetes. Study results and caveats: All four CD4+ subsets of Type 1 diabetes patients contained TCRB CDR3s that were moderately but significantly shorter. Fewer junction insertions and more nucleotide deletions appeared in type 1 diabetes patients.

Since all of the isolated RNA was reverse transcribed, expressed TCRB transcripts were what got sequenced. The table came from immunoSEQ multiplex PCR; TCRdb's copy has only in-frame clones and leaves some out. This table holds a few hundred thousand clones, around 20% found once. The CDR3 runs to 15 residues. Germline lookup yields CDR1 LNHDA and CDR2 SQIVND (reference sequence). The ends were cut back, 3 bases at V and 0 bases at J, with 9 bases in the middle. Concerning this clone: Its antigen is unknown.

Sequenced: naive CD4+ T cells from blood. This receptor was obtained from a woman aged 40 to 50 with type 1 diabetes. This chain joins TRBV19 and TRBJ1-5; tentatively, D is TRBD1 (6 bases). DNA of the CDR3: TGTGCCAGTAGTATTACAGGGTTTAGCAATCAGCCCCAGCATTTT. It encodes CASSITGFSNQPQHF.